The 17 T cell receptor beta chains below come from one sample, sequenced in a study of cytomegalovirus exposure and HLA in healthy donors. Use of 60 Vbeta and 13 Jbeta primers characterized the PCR. Profiling relied on immunoSEQ multiplex PCR, and the TCRdb table lists in-frame clones only, not all of them. Listed are roughly 75,000 clones; 4% to 5.5% falls within the top ten. The sequencing sample was made of PBMCs. Every receptor here comes from a man between 35 and 55 years old in good health and CMV-seronegative.

The J gene is TRBJ1-1, the V gene TRBV30, with 8 nucleotides matching TRBD1. The length of the CDR3 is 15 residues. With V trimmed by 0 bases and J by 6 bases, 9 bases remained unmatched. CDR1 is GTSNPN, CDR2 SVGIG, per germline (reference sequence). The CDR3 region is CAWSVRSGGVAEAFF. The CDR3 region has the DNA TGTGCCTGGAGTGTACGGTCAGGGGGCGTCGCTGAAGCTTTCTTT.

The V and J genes are TRBV13 and TRBJ2-7, with D uncertain. Trimming left V 5 bases short and J 0 bases short, with 11 bases between. The germline V gene encodes CDR1 PRHDT and CDR2 FYEKMQ (reference sequence). The CDR3 is made up of 14 amino acids. In DNA, the CDR3 is TGTGCCAGCAGCCGACTGAGGAGCTCCTACGAGCAGTACTTC. Amino acids: CASSRLRSSYEQYF. Complete variable domain (other parts from reference TRBV13 and TRBJ2-7): AAGVIQSPRHLIKEKRETATLKCYPIPRHDTVYWYQQGPGQDPQFLISFYEKMQSDKGSIPDRFSAQQFSDYHSELNMSSLELGDSALYFCASSRLRSSYEQYFGPGTRLTVT.

This chain connects TRBV6-6 to TRBJ2-1; a possible D gene is TRBD2 (6 bases). The V end was cut by 8 bases, the J end by 6 bases, with 11 bases between. Germline V gives CDR1 MNHNY, CDR2 SVGAGI (reference sequence). The CDR3 spans 12 residues. DNA for the CDR3: TGTGCCAGCGGGAGGTATTCCAATGAGCAGTTCTTC. Its protein product is CASGRYSNEQFF.

The chain has TRBV7-2 and TRBJ1-1, with 7 bases aligning to TRBD1. Germline values: CDR1 SGHTA, CDR2 FQGNSA. CDR3 length: 13 amino acids. J was trimmed by 7 bases and V by 2 bases; bases with no gene match: 4. CDR3: CASSLKGAGEAFF. CDR3 DNA: TGTGCCAGCAGCTTAAAGGGGGCAGGTGAAGCTTTCTTT. Full variable domain (rest looked up from reference TRBV7-2 and TRBJ1-1): GAGVSQSPSNKVTEKGKDVELRCDPISGHTALYWYRQSLGQGLEFLIYFQGNSAPDKSGLPSDRFSAERTGGSVSTLTIQRTQQEDSAVYLCASSLKGAGEAFFGQGTRLTVV.

V gene TRBV6-5 combines with J gene TRBJ1-2; the match to TRBD1 covers 9 bases. The CDR3 loop spans 12 amino acids. V shed 6 bases and J 9 bases; nucleotides not matched to a gene: 5. The germline V gene encodes CDR1 MNHEY and CDR2 SVGAGI. CDR3 in amino acids: CASRGQGLRYTF. In nucleotides, the CDR3 is TGTGCCAGCAGAGGACAGGGGTTACGCTACACCTTC.

J is TRBJ2-3 and V is TRBV6-5; D remains unclear. The V gene lost 10 bases and the J gene lost 6 bases, with 8 bases spanning the gap. The CDR3 totals 10 residues. In germline, CDR1 is MNHEY, CDR2 SVGAGI. In DNA form, the CDR3 reads TGTGCCACCCGGCGGGATACGCAGTATTTT. It is translated as CATRRDTQYF.

The V call is TRBV11-3, the J call TRBJ2-2; 9 bases line up with TRBD2. In germline, CDR1 is SGHNT, CDR2 YENEEA. Trimming at V came to 2 bases and at J to 8 bases, leaving 3 bases not matched to a gene. The CDR3 loop spans 14 amino acids. This chain's CDR3 is CASSLLAGSGELFF. The DNA of the CDR3 is TGTGCCAGCAGCTTACTAGCGGGATCGGGGGAGCTGTTTTTT.

The chain is built from TRBV7-2 and TRBJ1-6; a possible D gene is TRBD1 (5 bases). Trimming left V 5 bases short and J 3 bases short, with 20 bases between. CDR1 is SGHTA, CDR2 FQGNSA, per germline. The CDR3 is 18 amino acids. DNA for the CDR3: TGTGCCAGCAGCCCCCAACCCCGCGACAGTTACTATAATTCACCCCTCCACTTT. Translated: CASSPQPRDSYYNSPLHF.

V and J are TRBV9 and TRBJ2-2, with 10 bases lining up with TRBD2. Germline V gene lookup returns CDR1 SGDLS and CDR2 YYNGEE. The CDR3 is made up of 16 amino acids. The J segment lost 8 bases and the V segment lost 1 base, leaving 8 bases of the junction unmatched. CDR3 nucleotides: TGTGCCAGCAGCGTAACGCTAGCGGGAGAGATGGGGGAGCTGTTTTTT. This translates into CASSVTLAGEMGELFF.

CDR3 bases: TGTGCCAGCAGTTACGGGCACAATGAGCAGTTCTTC. Amino acid sequence: CASSYGHNEQFF. This sequence joins TRBV6-6 and TRBJ2-1; unclear D gene. Germline loops: CDR1 MNHNY, CDR2 SVGAGI (reference sequence). The CDR3 spans 12 residues. Trimming shortened V by 2 bases and J by 5 bases, and 4 bases separated the two germline ends.

The rearrangement uses TRBV7-2 and TRBJ2-1; 10 bases match TRBD2. The CDR3 covers 15 residues. J gave up 8 bases and V 3 bases, and 7 bases lay outside the gene matches. From germline, CDR1 is SGHTA and CDR2 FQGNSA. The CDR3 DNA is TGTGCCAGCAGCTTCGGTACAGCGGGAGGGTATGAGCAGTTCTTC. This gives the protein CASSFGTAGGYEQFF. Full variable domain (missing parts from reference TRBV7-2 and TRBJ2-1): GAGVSQSPSNKVTEKGKDVELRCDPISGHTALYWYRQSLGQGLEFLIYFQGNSAPDKSGLPSDRFSAERTGGSVSTLTIQRTQQEDSAVYLCASSFGTAGGYEQFFGPGTRLTVL.

The DNA of the CDR3 is TGTGCCAGCAGACTTACAGGGATTGGCGAGCAGTACTTC. Translation: CASRLTGIGEQYF. The rearrangement links TRBV27 to TRBJ2-5, with D perhaps TRBD1 (6 bases). Gene TRBJ2-7 matches the end of the DNA better, so the J call may be wrong. CDR1 is MNHEY, CDR2 SMNVEV, per germline (reference sequence). This CDR3 is 13 amino acids long.

V gene TRBV4-1 combines with J gene TRBJ1-4; 11 positions agree with TRBD1. The V and J ends lost 6 bases and 3 bases, in that order; junction bases with no gene match: 3. The CDR3 contains 15 residues. The germline CDR1 and CDR2 sequences are MGHRA and YSYEKL. For the CDR3, the DNA is TGCGCCAGCAGGGACAGGGGGCCGGCTAATGAAAAACTGTTTTTT. As protein: CASRDRGPANEKLFF.

The chain combines TRBV28 with TRBJ2-6; D unresolved. With 5 bases removed from V and 0 bases from J, the gap between germline ends came to 5 bases. Germline CDR1 reads MDHEN; CDR2 reads SYDVKM. This CDR3 has 14 amino acids. The CDR3 region is CASSDNSGANVLTF. CDR3 DNA sequence: TGTGCCAGCAGTGACAACTCTGGGGCCAACGTCCTGACTTTC.

The V and J genes are TRBV15 and TRBJ2-5; no clear D. The V gene's germline CDR1 is LNHNV and CDR2 YYDKDF (reference sequence). Trimming removed 3 bases from V and 4 bases from J, with 3 bases in between. This CDR3 spans 11 amino acids. CDR3 DNA sequence: TGTGCCACCAGCAGCGGAGAGACCCAGTACTTC. It encodes CATSSGETQYF.

The J gene is TRBJ1-1, the V gene TRBV5-1; D is unclear. Between the trimmed V and J ends, which lost 6 bases and 5 bases, there was a span of 8 bases. The CDR3 sequence is 11 residues long. In germline, CDR1 is SGHRS, CDR2 YFSETQ. CDR3 region: CASKELTEAFF. CDR3 sequence (DNA): TGCGCCAGCAAAGAGTTAACTGAAGCTTTCTTT.

Written as DNA, the CDR3 is TGTGCCAGCAGTTCCCCGTCTCCAAACACCATATATTTT. Translating it yields CASSSPSPNTIYF. V gene TRBV28 combines with J gene TRBJ1-3; D is unresolved. From germline, CDR1 is MDHEN and CDR2 SYDVKM. The V gene lost 4 bases and the J gene lost 6 bases, with 10 bases spanning the gap. The CDR3 extends over 13 amino acids.